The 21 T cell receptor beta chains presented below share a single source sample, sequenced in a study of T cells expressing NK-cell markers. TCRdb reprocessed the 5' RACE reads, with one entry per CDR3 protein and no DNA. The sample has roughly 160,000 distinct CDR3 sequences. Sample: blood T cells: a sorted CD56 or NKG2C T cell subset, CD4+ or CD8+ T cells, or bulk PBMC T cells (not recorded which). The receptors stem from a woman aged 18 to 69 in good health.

The CDR3 loop reads CASRPGSQGPQYF. The gene calls are TRBV7-3 and TRBJ2-5; no DNA is available, so the TRBD1 call from TCRdb remains unchecked. Germline V gives CDR1 SGHTA, CDR2 FQGTGA. The CDR3 runs to 13 residues.

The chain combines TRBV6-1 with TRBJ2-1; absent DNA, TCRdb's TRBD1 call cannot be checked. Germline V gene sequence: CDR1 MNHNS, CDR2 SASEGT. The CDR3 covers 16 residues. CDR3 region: CASSRAGTGRHNEQFF.

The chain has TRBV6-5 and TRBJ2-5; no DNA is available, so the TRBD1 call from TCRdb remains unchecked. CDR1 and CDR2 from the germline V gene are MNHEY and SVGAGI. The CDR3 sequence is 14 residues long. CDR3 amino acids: CASSYGGGRETQYF.

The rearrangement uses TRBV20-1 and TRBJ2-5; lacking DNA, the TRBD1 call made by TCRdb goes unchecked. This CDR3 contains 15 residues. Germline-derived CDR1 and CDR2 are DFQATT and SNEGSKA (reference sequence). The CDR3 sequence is CSARDARGGTETQYF.

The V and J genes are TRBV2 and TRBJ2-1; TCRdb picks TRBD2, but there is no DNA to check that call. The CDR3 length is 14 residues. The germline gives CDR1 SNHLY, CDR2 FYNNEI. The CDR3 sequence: CASSEDGPLLEQFF.

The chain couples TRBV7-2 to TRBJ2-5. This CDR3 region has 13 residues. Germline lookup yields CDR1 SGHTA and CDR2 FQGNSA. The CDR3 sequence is CASSFQQQETQYF.

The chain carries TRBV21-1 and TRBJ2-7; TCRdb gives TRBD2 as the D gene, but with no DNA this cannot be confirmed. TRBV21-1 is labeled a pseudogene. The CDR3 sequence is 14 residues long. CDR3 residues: CASSKTSGTYEQYF.

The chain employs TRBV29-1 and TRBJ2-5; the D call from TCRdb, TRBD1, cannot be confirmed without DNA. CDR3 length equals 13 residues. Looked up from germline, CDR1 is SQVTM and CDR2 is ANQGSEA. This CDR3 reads CSTRRDGQETQYF.

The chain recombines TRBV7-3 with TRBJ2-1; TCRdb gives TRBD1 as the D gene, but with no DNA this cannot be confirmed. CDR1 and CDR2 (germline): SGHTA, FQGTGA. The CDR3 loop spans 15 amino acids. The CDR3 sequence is CASSSPGTGDNEQFF.

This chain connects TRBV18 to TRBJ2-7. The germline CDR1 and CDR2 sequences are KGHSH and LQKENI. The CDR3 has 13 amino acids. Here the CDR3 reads CASSPSSADEQYF.

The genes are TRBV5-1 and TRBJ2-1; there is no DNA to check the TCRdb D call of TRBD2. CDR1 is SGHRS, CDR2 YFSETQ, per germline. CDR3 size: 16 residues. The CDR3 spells CASSLLTSGGAGEQFF.

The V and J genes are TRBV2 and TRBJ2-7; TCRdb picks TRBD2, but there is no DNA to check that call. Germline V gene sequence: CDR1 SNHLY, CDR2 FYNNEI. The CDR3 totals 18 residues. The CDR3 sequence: CASSESKKGTSGTYEQYF.

The CDR3: CASSVGADGGTQYF. The J gene is TRBJ2-5, the V gene TRBV5-1; TCRdb indicates TRBD1, and absent DNA this call remains unverified. Looked up from germline, CDR1 is SGHRS and CDR2 is YFSETQ. The CDR3 runs 14 residues.

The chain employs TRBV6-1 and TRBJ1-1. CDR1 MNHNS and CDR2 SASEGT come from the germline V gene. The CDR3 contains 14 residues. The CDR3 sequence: CASSDTEMNTEAFF.

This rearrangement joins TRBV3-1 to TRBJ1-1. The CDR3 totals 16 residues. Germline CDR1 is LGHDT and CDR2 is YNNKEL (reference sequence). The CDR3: CASSQERQRMNTEAFF.

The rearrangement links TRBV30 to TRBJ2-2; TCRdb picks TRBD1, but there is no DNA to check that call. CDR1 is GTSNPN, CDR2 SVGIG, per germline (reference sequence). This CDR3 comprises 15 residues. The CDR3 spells CAWARGQGNTGELFF.

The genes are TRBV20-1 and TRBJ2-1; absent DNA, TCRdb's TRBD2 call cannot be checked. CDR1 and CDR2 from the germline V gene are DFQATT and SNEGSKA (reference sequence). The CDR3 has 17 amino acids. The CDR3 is CSARDTQGLAGLNEQFF.

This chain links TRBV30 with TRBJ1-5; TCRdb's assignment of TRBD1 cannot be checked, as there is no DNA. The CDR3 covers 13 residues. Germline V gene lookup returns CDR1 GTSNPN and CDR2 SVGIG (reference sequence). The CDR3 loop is CAWSPARNQPQHF.

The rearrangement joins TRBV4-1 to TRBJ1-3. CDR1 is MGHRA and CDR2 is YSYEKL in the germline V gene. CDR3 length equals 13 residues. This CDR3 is CASSQTAGNTIYF.

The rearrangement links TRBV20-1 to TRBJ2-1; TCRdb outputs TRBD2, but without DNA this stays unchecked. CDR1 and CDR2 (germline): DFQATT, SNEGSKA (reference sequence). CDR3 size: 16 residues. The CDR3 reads CSALTPLAGVYNEQFF.

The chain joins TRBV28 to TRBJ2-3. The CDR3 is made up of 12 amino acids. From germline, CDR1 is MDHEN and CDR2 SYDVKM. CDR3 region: CASTQGTDTQYF.